This T cell receptor (beta chain) appears in the sequencing data of a study of blood T cell repertoires in COVID-19. Across the whole study: Whether acute or convalescent, the COVID-19 samples came from the United States, Italy and Spain. PBMCs, B-cell-depleted T cells, or T cells provided the cDNA or gDNA that made up the material.

CDR3 size: 15 residues. Trimming at V came to 4 bases and at J to 0 bases, leaving 4 bases not matched to a gene. The germline gives CDR1 MGHRA, CDR2 YSYEKL. Study processing details: By means of reference gene primer amplification, nucleated cell counts were estimated. Sequencing was performed with immunoSEQ multiplex PCR; in TCRdb, only in-frame clones are kept and a portion is missing. V and J calls plus clone size are reproduced from that table; the DNA served to infer D and trimming. Seen here are 100,000 to 120,000 clones, roughly 80% observed once, and the top ten hold roughly 15%. The sample comprised peripheral blood. This receptor was identified in an elderly woman with acute or convalescent COVID-19. This rearrangement joins TRBV4-1 to TRBJ2-3, with 7 bases identical to TRBD2. This CDR3 is CASSPTSSSTDTQYF. The CDR3 DNA follows: TGCGCCAGCAGCCCGACTAGCTCTAGCACAGATACGCAGTATTTT.